A single sample is the source of the 10 T cell receptor beta chains below, sequenced in a study of early T cells in non-severe SARS-CoV-2 infection. TCRdb re-called the 5' RACE reads through MiXCR, storing one row per CDR3 protein. The profile shows about 69,000 distinct CDR3 sequences, 4.6% of them singletons. The sample was whole blood, taken at baseline. These receptors came from an adult who was a healthcare worker with PCR-confirmed SARS-CoV-2 infection or an uninfected control (not recorded which). The donor label of this sample is uncertain.

J is TRBJ2-3 and V is TRBV4-1; TRBD1 is a possible D gene (5 bases). Between the trimmed V and J ends, which lost 4 bases and 0 bases, there was a span of 11 bases. The CDR3 consists of 15 residues. CDR1 and CDR2 (germline): MGHRA, YSYEKL. Here the CDR3 reads CASSLTGPSTDTQYF. The DNA for the CDR3 is TGCGCCAGCAGCCTAACAGGTCCAAGCACAGATACGCAGTATTTT.

This clonotype was detected ten times or more. CDR3 amino acids: CASSPANRNQPQHF. The CDR3, as DNA: TGTGCCAGCTCACCAGCGAATCGCAATCAGCCCCAGCATTTT. The chain employs TRBV18 and TRBJ1-5; D is unresolved. V lost 2 bases and J 2 bases, leaving 7 bases between the germline ends. The germline V gene encodes CDR1 KGHSH and CDR2 LQKENI. The CDR3 sequence is 14 residues long.

The chain couples TRBV19 to TRBJ1-1; D unresolved. The germline V gene encodes CDR1 LNHDA and CDR2 SQIVND (reference sequence). The CDR3 covers 14 residues. Trimming pared 2 bases from V and 3 bases from J, leaving 10 bases between. The CDR3 DNA reads as TGTGCCAGTAGTATATTTGGCCGGGACACTGAAGCTTTCTTT. It specifies CASSIFGRDTEAFF.

A word on this clonotype: A read error may explain this, as a much larger clone is one base away. The DNA of the CDR3 is TGTGCCAGAAGCCAAGATCAACTAGCAGAGACCCAGTACTTC. It encodes CARSQDQLAETQYF. This chain connects TRBV3-1 to TRBJ2-5, with D possibly matching TRBD2 (6 bases). The germline V gene encodes CDR1 LGHDT and CDR2 YNNKEL (reference sequence). The CDR3 contains 14 residues.

This clonotype occurred many times. The V call is TRBV27, the J call TRBJ2-5; 15 bases align to TRBD2. Germline trimming cut 6 bases from V and 5 bases from J; bases unmatched to any gene: 4. Germline V CDR1 and CDR2: MNHEY, SMNVEV (reference sequence). CDR3 length: 15 residues. In DNA form, the CDR3 reads TGTGCCAGCAGGGGACTAGCGGGGGGCCGCGAGACCCAGTACTTC. Its protein is CASRGLAGGRETQYF.

This clonotype has a count of ten or more. V and J are TRBV27 and TRBJ2-3; 7 bases align to TRBD1. The CDR3 extends over 17 amino acids. The germline CDR1 and CDR2 sequences are MNHEY and SMNVEV (reference sequence). V dropped 6 bases and J dropped 0; count of bases not matched to a gene: 12. The CDR3 spells CASSPFAGTESTDTQYF. As DNA, the CDR3 is TGTGCCAGCAGCCCATTTGCCGGGACAGAAAGCACAGATACGCAGTATTTT.

This clonotype showed up just a few times. This chain joins TRBV20-1 and TRBJ1-2, with D tentatively TRBD1 (5 bases). The germline CDR1 and CDR2 sequences are DFQATT and SNEGSKA (reference sequence). This CDR3 is 13 amino acids long. V was cut by 3 bases and J by 2 bases, with 10 bases left in between. CDR3 nucleotides: TGCAGTGCTAGGGCTGGGGGGAACTATGGCTACACCTTC. Encoded protein: CSARAGGNYGYTF.

The V gene is TRBV11-2, the J gene TRBJ1-2; 11 bases are a match to TRBD1. CDR3 length equals 13 residues. The germline V gene encodes CDR1 SGHAT and CDR2 FQNNGV. Losses at the gene ends were 3 bases for V and 9 bases for J; bases not matched to a gene: 3. This CDR3 is CASSLDRGPSYTF. CDR3 DNA: TGTGCCAGCAGCTTGGACAGGGGGCCGAGCTACACCTTC.

The chain couples TRBV6-5 to TRBJ1-1, with D perhaps TRBD1 (6 bases). The CDR3 runs 14 residues. Germline loops: CDR1 MNHEY, CDR2 SVGAGI. The V gene lost 5 bases and the J gene lost 3 bases, with 13 bases spanning the gap. The CDR3 reads CASSKGHSYTEAFF. As DNA, the CDR3 is TGTGCCAGCAGTAAGGGACATTCCTACACTGAAGCTTTCTTT.

The gene calls are TRBV29-1 and TRBJ2-1; weak D call: TRBD1 (6 bases). The germline V gene encodes CDR1 SQVTM and CDR2 ANQGSEA. The V end lost 7 bases, the J end lost 9 bases, and 25 bases lay between the germline ends. The CDR3 runs to 15 residues. The DNA for the CDR3 is TGCAGCGCTAACACAGGGTTTGTGGTATATACTGAGCAGTTCTTC. It specifies CSANTGFVVYTEQFF.